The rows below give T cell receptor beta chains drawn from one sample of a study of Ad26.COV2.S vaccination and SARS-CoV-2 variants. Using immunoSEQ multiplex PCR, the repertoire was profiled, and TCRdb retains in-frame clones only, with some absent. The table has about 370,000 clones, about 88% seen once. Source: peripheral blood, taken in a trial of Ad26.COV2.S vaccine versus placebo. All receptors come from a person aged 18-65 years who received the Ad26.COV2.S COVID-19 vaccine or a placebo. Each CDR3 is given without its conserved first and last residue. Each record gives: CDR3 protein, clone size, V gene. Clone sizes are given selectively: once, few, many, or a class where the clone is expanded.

CDR3 protein: ASSFSDQETQY
clone size: -
V gene: TRBV5-5

CDR3 protein: ASSQDLLGVGYT
clone size: -
V gene: TRBV4-3

CDR3 protein: ASSDSSYEQY
clone size: few
V gene: TRBV10-2

CDR3 protein: ASSSDRGRRETQY
clone size: -
V gene: TRBV28

CDR3 protein: ASRPRGLGPTEAF
clone size: once
V gene: TRBV5-6

CDR3 protein: ASSDGPGKF
clone size: -
V gene: TRBV6-1

CDR3 protein: ASSGRNYGYT
clone size: once
V gene: TRBV18

CDR3 protein: ASSLRRHTGELF
clone size: -
V gene: TRBV27

CDR3 protein: ASSSWGTSGLGDTQY
clone size: -
V gene: TRBV6-2/TRBV6-3

CDR3 protein: ASSLSRSVADTQY
clone size: -
V gene: TRBV7-2

CDR3 protein: ASTDIGGRNQPQH
clone size: -
V gene: TRBV27

CDR3 protein: ASSPELTGGNGYT
clone size: -
V gene: TRBV5-1

CDR3 protein: ATSREAGTGSSEQY
clone size: -
V gene: TRBV15

CDR3 protein: ASSYAGGAYEQY
clone size: -
V gene: TRBV6-5

CDR3 protein: ASSHQGSSYNSPLH
clone size: -
V gene: TRBV13

CDR3 protein: ASSTNRGREAF
clone size: -
V gene: TRBV13

CDR3 protein: ASSYRRRDQPQH
clone size: -
V gene: TRBV28

CDR3 protein: ASSVATAPGETQY
clone size: -
V gene: TRBV9

CDR3 protein: ASSPAGDIYGYT
clone size: once
V gene: TRBV7-9

CDR3 protein: ASSLGLPRDEQF
clone size: -
V gene: TRBV28

CDR3 protein: ASSQVGGRRGTEAF
clone size: few
V gene: TRBV4-3

CDR3 protein: ASSYSRGRRTNEKLF
clone size: -
V gene: TRBV5-4

CDR3 protein: ASSPQGGGGTEAF
clone size: -
V gene: TRBV5-4

CDR3 protein: ASSPQVGLNTEAF
clone size: -
V gene: TRBV5-5

CDR3 protein: ASSLLRRTGNEQY
clone size: once
V gene: TRBV7-2

CDR3 protein: ASSLGTGGAVQPQH
clone size: -
V gene: TRBV5-1

CDR3 protein: ASSGAGGFTQY
clone size: -
V gene: TRBV9

CDR3 protein: ASSHEQRTEAF
clone size: once
V gene: TRBV3-1/TRBV3-2

CDR3 protein: ASSRPGTDFGYGYT
clone size: -
V gene: TRBV18

CDR3 protein: ASSNRDLNTGELF
clone size: few
V gene: TRBV6-5

CDR3 protein: ASSDGTSGLNEQF
clone size: -
V gene: TRBV6-4

CDR3 protein: ASSPTGRNEQF
clone size: -
V gene: TRBV28

CDR3 protein: ASSEFGLFYGYT
clone size: -
V gene: TRBV10-2

CDR3 protein: ASGFDEQF
clone size: -
V gene: TRBV27

CDR3 protein: ASSLSDRGKQY
clone size: -
V gene: TRBV28

CDR3 protein: ASSLDTTYEQY
clone size: -
V gene: TRBV5-6

CDR3 protein: ASGWTGETYEQY
clone size: -
V gene: TRBV4-2

CDR3 protein: ASSPAKSRGSIEQY
clone size: -
V gene: TRBV18

CDR3 protein: ASSQLDGRSAPGGPYEQY
clone size: -
V gene: TRBV4-2

CDR3 protein: ASSYSGEGAYEQY
clone size: -
V gene: TRBV6-2/TRBV6-3

CDR3 protein: ASSSKQGRYGYT
clone size: -
V gene: TRBV27

CDR3 protein: ASSPGNILQETQY
clone size: -
V gene: TRBV3-1/TRBV3-2

CDR3 protein: ATSEGGGNTIY
clone size: -
V gene: TRBV24-1

CDR3 protein: ASSRGGSGNTIY
clone size: -
V gene: TRBV28

CDR3 protein: ASRPGQVGLYGYT
clone size: -
V gene: TRBV19

CDR3 protein: ASSPPTSTNEQF
clone size: -
V gene: TRBV4-1

CDR3 protein: ASSRGTGGRTGELF
clone size: -
V gene: TRBV3-1/TRBV3-2

CDR3 protein: AWSVGGSSYNEQF
clone size: once
V gene: TRBV30

CDR3 protein: ASSWGPNQPQH
clone size: -
V gene: TRBV12-3/TRBV12-4

CDR3 protein: ASSSTDRGNTIY
clone size: -
V gene: TRBV9

CDR3 protein: ASSLSQPSVSYEQY
clone size: -
V gene: TRBV27

CDR3 protein: AISDQGLNTEAF
clone size: -
V gene: TRBV10-3

CDR3 protein: ASSRYIQATGELF
clone size: once
V gene: TRBV27

CDR3 protein: ASSLMSPEIGNQPQH
clone size: -
V gene: TRBV7-2

CDR3 protein: ASSLEGATDQETQY
clone size: -
V gene: TRBV5-8

CDR3 protein: ASSGPPGNTIY
clone size: -
V gene: TRBV2

CDR3 protein: AVRTATFEAF
clone size: -
V gene: TRBV2

CDR3 protein: ASSIRWQGENYGYT
clone size: -
V gene: TRBV28

CDR3 protein: ASSSGGNTEAF
clone size: -
V gene: TRBV7-3

CDR3 protein: ASSDRGYEKLF
clone size: -
V gene: TRBV2